This T cell receptor (beta chain) stems from a study of blood T cell repertoires in COVID-19. The CDR3 covers 12 residues. Trimming took off 5 bases at V and 1 base at J, with 5 bases between the two ends. Germline V gene data show CDR1 as MNHEY and CDR2 as SVGEGT. TCRdb keeps only in-frame clones here, not all; method: immunoSEQ multiplex PCR. This table has some 77,000 clones, roughly 80% appearing once. The rearrangement links TRBV6-2 or TRBV6-3 to TRBJ1-2; D not resolved. Sequences were obtained from peripheral blood. This receptor was identified in a man aged 65-85 years with acute or convalescent COVID-19. Written as DNA, the CDR3 is TGTGCCAGCAGTGCCAGTAACTATGGCTACACCTTC. Translated, it gives CASSASNYGYTF.